This T cell receptor beta chain comes out of a study of untreated major depressive disorder. Repertoires were generated with immunoSEQ multiplex PCR, while TCRdb's copy carries only in-frame clones and drops some. The sample records approximately 24,000 clones, about 90% being singletons. Participants were all of European descent. The sequenced sample consisted of CD4+ T cells from PBMCs. The source is a woman aged 25-40 years with major depressive disorder.

The CDR3 is CASSGSYTIYF. The CDR3 DNA follows: TGTGCCAGCAGTGGAAGTTACACCATATATTTT. The chain is built from TRBV6-1 and TRBJ1-3; D remains ambiguous. CDR3 length: 11 amino acids. The germline V gene has CDR1 MNHNS and CDR2 SASEGT. Trimming took 4 bases from V and 8 from J, leaving 6 bases between them.